The 26 T cell receptor beta chains below all came from one sample that was sequenced in a study of human T cells and chemical hapten exposure. The sample's time point: patch test 3, about 24 weeks after DPC sensitization. Treatment: therapeutic diphenylcyclopropenone sensitization with weekly scalp DPC. A single record per CDR3 protein comes from TCRdb applying MiXCR to the RACE reads. This sample has about 200,000 distinct CDR3 sequences, with 24% found just once. The starting material was whole blood, obtained in connection with sensitization to the hapten diphenylcyclopropenone (DPC). All receptors derive from a woman in her thirties or forties with alopecia areata. Some clones in this sample may be carry-over from other donors' samples.

The V call is TRBV20-1, the J call TRBJ2-7; D is unresolved. CDR1 DFQATT and CDR2 SNEGSKA come from the germline V gene (reference sequence). The CDR3 length is 13 residues. V lost 1 base and J 2 bases, leaving 9 bases between the germline ends. CDR3 nucleotide sequence: TGCAGTGCTAGAGTTCAGTCCCCCTACGAGCAGTACTTC. This gives the protein CSARVQSPYEQYF.

This clonotype turned up a few times. CDR3 region: CATSDLGTGRKDTQYF. CDR3 in DNA: TGTGCCACCAGTGATTTGGGTACAGGACGTAAGGATACGCAGTATTTT. The chain combines TRBV24-1 with TRBJ2-3, with D tentatively TRBD1 (5 bases). This CDR3 has 16 amino acids. The germline V gene encodes CDR1 KGHDR and CDR2 SFDVKD. The V end lost 0 bases, the J end lost 6 bases, and 15 bases lay between the germline ends.

The chain combines TRBV5-1 with TRBJ2-3, with D tentatively TRBD2 (6 bases). The V end was cut by 2 bases, the J end by 1 base, with 8 bases between. Germline V gene lookup returns CDR1 SGHRS and CDR2 YFSETQ. The CDR3 is 14 residues long. The DNA for the CDR3 is TGCGCCAGCAGCTTCGGGGGAGGCACAGATACGCAGTATTTT. Translated, it gives CASSFGGGTDTQYF.

The V gene is TRBV20-1, the J gene TRBJ1-1; D might be TRBD1 (5 bases). The CDR3 extends over 16 amino acids. V was trimmed by 5 bases and J by 4 bases, leaving 23 bases between them. Germline lookup yields CDR1 DFQATT and CDR2 SNEGSKA (reference sequence). Written as DNA, the CDR3 is TGCAGTGCTTGGGGGTCGGGGCAGGGCATGAGCACTGAAGCTTTCTTT. Translation gives CSAWGSGQGMSTEAFF.

The chain combines TRBV6-2 or TRBV6-3 with TRBJ1-4; D gene unclear. The germline V gene encodes CDR1 MNHEY and CDR2 SVGEGT. The CDR3 length is 15 residues. Trimming shortened V by 6 bases and J by 6 bases, and 17 bases separated the two germline ends. The CDR3 DNA reads as TGTGCCAGCAGACGAGGCGACGGAGTCGATGAAAAACTGTTTTTT. It translates to CASRRGDGVDEKLFF.

V gene TRBV3-1 combines with J gene TRBJ2-1; D possibly corresponds to TRBD2 (7 bases). Trimming took off 3 bases at V and 9 bases at J, with 21 bases between the two ends. CDR3 size: 16 residues. Germline V gene data show CDR1 as LGHDT and CDR2 as YNNKEL (reference sequence). The CDR3 DNA is TGTGCCAGCAGCCACTCGCGGGGGCCGCCGAGTAGTGAGCAGTTCTTC. Amino acid sequence: CASSHSRGPPSSEQFF.

A few counts support this clonotype. The chain employs TRBV20-1 and TRBJ1-2; 9 bases are shared with TRBD1. The germline V gene encodes CDR1 DFQATT and CDR2 SNEGSKA (reference sequence). CDR3 length: 13 residues. Trimming took 6 bases from V and 7 from J; bases not matched to a gene: 9. The DNA of the CDR3 is TGCAGTGCCATGGGACAGGGAGGTGGTGGCTACACCTTC. Its protein product is CSAMGQGGGGYTF.

This clonotype occurred a few times. The chain carries TRBV12-3 or TRBV12-4 and TRBJ2-3, with 9 bases lining up with TRBD2. This CDR3 contains 15 residues. V dropped 4 bases and J dropped 5; count of bases not matched to a gene: 7. The CDR3 here is CASSSVAGELDTQYF. The CDR3 DNA follows: TGTGCCAGCAGTTCCGTAGCGGGAGAGTTAGATACGCAGTATTTT.

The chain is built from TRBV6-2 or TRBV6-3 and TRBJ2-2; the D gene is possibly TRBD1 (5 bases). From germline, CDR1 is MNHEY and CDR2 SVGEGT. The V end lost 8 bases, the J end lost 1 base, and 14 bases lay between the germline ends. This CDR3 contains 15 residues. This CDR3 reads CASVPIDRNTGELFF. The CDR3 DNA sequence: TGTGCCAGCGTCCCCATCGACAGGAACACCGGGGAGCTGTTTTTT.

This chain links TRBV25-1 with TRBJ2-5, with D possibly TRBD2 on 6 matching bases. The V gene lost 5 bases and the J gene lost 5 bases, with 24 bases spanning the gap. The CDR3 has 17 residues. CDR1 MGHDK and CDR2 SYGVNS come from the germline V gene. As DNA, the CDR3 is TGTGCCAGCAGTTCCAGATCGGGACTTATAAACGGGGAGACCCAGTACTTC. Protein product: CASSSRSGLINGETQYF.

The V and J genes are TRBV6-5 and TRBJ2-3, with D possibly being TRBD1 (5 bases). Germline loops: CDR1 MNHEY, CDR2 SVGAGI. This CDR3 comprises 13 residues. V was trimmed by 6 bases and J by 6 bases, leaving 13 bases between them. CDR3 protein: CASRRGPTDTQYF. Written as DNA, the CDR3 is TGTGCCAGCAGAAGGGGCCCCACGGATACGCAGTATTTT.

The rearrangement links TRBV4-2 to TRBJ2-5, with TRBD2 as a possible D gene (6 bases). The CDR3 runs 13 residues. V was shortened by 8 bases and J by 5 bases, with 15 bases between the two germline ends. Per the germline V gene, CDR1 is LGHNA and CDR2 is YNFKEQ. CDR3 nucleotides: TGTGCCAGCCGCGGGGACTTGGAGGAGACCCAGTACTTC. Translation gives CASRGDLEETQYF.

This clonotype was recorded at least ten times. This chain joins TRBV6-5 and TRBJ2-7; TRBD1 is a possible D gene (6 bases). CDR3 length equals 14 residues. Germline V gene sequence: CDR1 MNHEY, CDR2 SVGAGI. Trimming shortened V by 2 bases and J by 2 bases, and 10 bases separated the two germline ends. CDR3 sequence: CASSYGRGPYEQYF. The CDR3 nucleotides read TGTGCCAGCAGTTACGGCAGGGGTCCCTACGAGCAGTACTTC.

This clonotype turned up a few times. The CDR3 DNA follows: TGTGCCAGCAGCCTCCCCGGGGGATCTAATGAGCAGTTCTTC. Translating gives CASSLPGGSNEQFF. The chain uses TRBV6-2 or TRBV6-3 and TRBJ2-1, with D possibly being TRBD2 (6 bases). Per germline, CDR1 MNHEY and CDR2 SVGEGT. This CDR3 region has 14 residues. The ends were cut back, 6 bases at V and 7 bases at J, with 16 bases in the middle.

This clonotype was seen just once. The chain uses TRBV6-6 and TRBJ2-5; 8 bases are shared with TRBD2. CDR3 length: 14 residues. Germline trimming cut 2 bases from V and 4 bases from J; bases unmatched to any gene: 3. Germline loops: CDR1 MNHNY, CDR2 SVGAGI (reference sequence). In nucleotides, the CDR3 is TGTGCCAGCAGTTACCTCCTAGCGGGAGAGACCCAGTACTTC. Its translation is CASSYLLAGETQYF.

Only one count was recorded for this clonotype. This rearrangement joins TRBV12-3 or TRBV12-4 to TRBJ2-3; 9 bases align to TRBD1. The junction had 15 bases not matched to a gene; V was cut back by 5 bases and J by 6 bases. This CDR3 has 17 residues. CDR3 protein: CASSRQPPGQGADTQYF. The CDR3 region has the DNA TGTGCCAGCAGTCGCCAGCCACCGGGACAGGGAGCGGATACGCAGTATTTT.

V gene TRBV7-2 combines with J gene TRBJ2-5; D is uncertain. The CDR3 loop spans 14 amino acids. Germline V gene lookup returns CDR1 SGHTA and CDR2 FQGNSA. V gave up 3 bases and J gave up 3 bases, with 11 bases separating them. CDR3 loop: CASSFQAAEETQYF. The CDR3 nucleotides read TGTGCCAGCAGCTTCCAGGCAGCTGAAGAGACCCAGTACTTC.

A few counts support this clonotype. This chain uses TRBV7-2 with TRBJ2-7; the D gene could be TRBD1 or TRBD2 (5 bases each). CDR1 is SGHTA and CDR2 is FQGNSA in the germline V gene. V gave up 4 bases and J gave up 3 bases, with 10 bases separating them. The CDR3 sequence is 13 residues long. DNA of the CDR3: TGTGCCAGCAGCTCGGGACCGGACTACGAGCAGTACTTC. This codes for CASSSGPDYEQYF.

The chain has TRBV11-2 and TRBJ2-5; no firm D call. The CDR3 totals 15 residues. V gave up 2 bases and J gave up 2 bases, with 12 bases separating them. CDR1 is SGHAT and CDR2 is FQNNGV in the germline V gene. In DNA form, the CDR3 reads TGTGCCAGCAGCTTAATTGGGCAAATTCAAGAGACCCAGTACTTC. It encodes CASSLIGQIQETQYF. The full variable domain, its missing parts supplied by reference TRBV11-2 and TRBJ2-5, is EAGVAQSPRYKIIEKRQSVAFWCNPISGHATLYWYQQILGQGPKLLIQFQNNGVVDDSQLPKDRFSAERLKGVDSTLKIQPAKLEDSAVYLCASSLIGQIQETQYFGPGTRLLVL.

This clonotype was seen more than once but under ten times. This sequence joins TRBV20-1 and TRBJ1-1; no definite D call. Trimming removed 0 bases at V and 5 bases at J, with 13 bases between. CDR1 and CDR2 (germline): DFQATT, SNEGSKA (reference sequence). The CDR3 has 14 amino acids. CDR3 residues: CSARDLRSVTEAFF. In nucleotides, the CDR3 is TGCAGTGCTAGAGATCTTCGGAGTGTAACTGAAGCTTTCTTT.

The V gene is TRBV4-2, the J gene TRBJ1-2; D gene ambiguous. V lost 4 bases and J lost 4, with 16 bases in between. This CDR3 is 15 amino acids long. Germline V lookup: CDR1 LGHNA, CDR2 YNFKEQ. The CDR3 is CASSRPQDGLYGYTF. For the CDR3, the DNA is TGTGCCAGCAGCCGCCCTCAAGACGGCCTCTATGGCTACACCTTC.

The rearrangement links TRBV5-1 to TRBJ2-3; the D is unclear. The CDR3 extends over 14 amino acids. V shed 0 bases and J shed 4 bases, with 9 bases lying between them. Germline lookup yields CDR1 SGHRS and CDR2 YFSETQ. In nucleotides, the CDR3 is TGCGCCAGCAGCTTGGCTAATGCCGCAGATACGCAGTATTTT. The encoded protein is CASSLANAADTQYF.

This clonotype was counted between two and nine times. The rearrangement uses TRBV28 and TRBJ2-3; 11 bases match TRBD1. The CDR3 sequence is 14 residues long. Germline V CDR1 and CDR2: MDHEN, SYDVKM. V lost 8 bases, J lost 4 bases, and 5 bases stayed unmatched. The CDR3 is CASSGQGGSDTQYF. The CDR3 DNA reads TGTGCCAGCTCGGGACAGGGGGGATCAGATACGCAGTATTTT.

In regard to this clonotype: A single base separates this from a much larger clone, so it may be a read error. V and J are TRBV29-1 and TRBJ2-5; no definite D call. The CDR3 runs to 12 residues. From germline, CDR1 is SQVTM and CDR2 ANQGSEA. Between the trimmed V and J ends, which lost 5 bases and 2 bases, there was a span of 9 bases. CDR3 sequence reads: CSVWRPQETQYF. The CDR3 DNA follows: TGCAGCGTTTGGCGGCCACAAGAGACCCAGTACTTC.

This chain links TRBV24-1 with TRBJ1-5; unclear D gene. There are 14 residues in the CDR3. Trimming took 5 bases from V and 0 from J, leaving 7 bases between them. In germline, CDR1 is KGHDR, CDR2 SFDVKD. The CDR3: CATSVWDSNQPQHF. In DNA form, the CDR3 reads TGTGCCACCAGTGTATGGGATAGCAATCAGCCCCAGCATTTT.

V is TRBV9 and J is TRBJ2-1; TRBD1 matches 7 bases. The CDR3 is 15 residues long. CDR1 is SGDLS and CDR2 is YYNGEE in the germline V gene. Trimming cost V 1 base and J 2 bases; bases outside gene matches: 3. The CDR3 spells CASSVLGTAYNEQFF. The DNA of the CDR3 is TGTGCCAGCAGCGTATTAGGGACAGCCTACAATGAGCAGTTCTTC.